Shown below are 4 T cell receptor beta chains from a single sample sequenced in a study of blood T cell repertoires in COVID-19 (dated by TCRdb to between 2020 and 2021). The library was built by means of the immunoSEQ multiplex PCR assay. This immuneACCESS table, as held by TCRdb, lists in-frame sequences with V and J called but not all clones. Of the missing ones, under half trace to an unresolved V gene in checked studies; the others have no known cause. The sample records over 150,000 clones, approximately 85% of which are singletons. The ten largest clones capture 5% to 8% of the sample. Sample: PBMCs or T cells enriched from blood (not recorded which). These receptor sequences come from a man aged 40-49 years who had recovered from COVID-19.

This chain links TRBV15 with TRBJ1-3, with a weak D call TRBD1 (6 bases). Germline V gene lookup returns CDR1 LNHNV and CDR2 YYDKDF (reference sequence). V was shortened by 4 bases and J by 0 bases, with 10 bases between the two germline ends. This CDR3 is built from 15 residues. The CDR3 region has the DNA TGTGCCACCAGCAAGTCACAGGGCTCTGGAAACACCATATATTTT. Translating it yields CATSKSQGSGNTIYF. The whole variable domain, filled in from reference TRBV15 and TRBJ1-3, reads DAMVIQNPRYQVTQFGKPVTLSCSQTLNHNVMYWYQQKSSQAPKLLFHYYDKDFNNEADTPDNFQSRRPNTSFCFLDIRSPGLGDTAMYLCATSKSQGSGNTIYFGEGSWLTVV.

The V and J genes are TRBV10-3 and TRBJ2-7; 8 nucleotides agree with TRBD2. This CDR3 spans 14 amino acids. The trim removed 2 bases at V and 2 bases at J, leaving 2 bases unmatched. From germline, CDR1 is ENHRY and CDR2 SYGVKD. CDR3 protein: CAISERGGAYEQYF. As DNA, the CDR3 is TGTGCCATCAGTGAGCGGGGGGGCGCCTACGAGCAGTACTTC.

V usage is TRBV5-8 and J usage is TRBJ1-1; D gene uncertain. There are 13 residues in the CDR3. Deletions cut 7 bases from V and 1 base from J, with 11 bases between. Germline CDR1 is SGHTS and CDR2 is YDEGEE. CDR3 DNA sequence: TGTGCCAGCGGTTCGGGAGCGAACACTGAAGCTTTCTTT. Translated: CASGSGANTEAFF.

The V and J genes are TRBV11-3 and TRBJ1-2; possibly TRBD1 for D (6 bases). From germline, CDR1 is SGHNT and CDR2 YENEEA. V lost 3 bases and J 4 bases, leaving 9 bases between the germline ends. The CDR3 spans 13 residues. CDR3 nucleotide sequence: TGTGCCAGCAGCTTTGGGACAAGCTATGGCTACACCTTC. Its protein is CASSFGTSYGYTF.